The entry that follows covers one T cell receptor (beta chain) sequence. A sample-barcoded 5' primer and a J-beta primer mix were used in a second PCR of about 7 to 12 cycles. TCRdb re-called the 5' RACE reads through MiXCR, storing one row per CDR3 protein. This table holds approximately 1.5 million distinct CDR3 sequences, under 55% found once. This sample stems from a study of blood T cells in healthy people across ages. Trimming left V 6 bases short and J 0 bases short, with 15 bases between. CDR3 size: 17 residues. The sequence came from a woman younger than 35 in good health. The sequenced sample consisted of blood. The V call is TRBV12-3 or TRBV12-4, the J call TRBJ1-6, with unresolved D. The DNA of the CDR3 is TGTGCCAGCAGCTCAAGGGCAGCGACCTCCTATAATTCACCCCTCCACTTT. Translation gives CASSSRAATSYNSPLHF.